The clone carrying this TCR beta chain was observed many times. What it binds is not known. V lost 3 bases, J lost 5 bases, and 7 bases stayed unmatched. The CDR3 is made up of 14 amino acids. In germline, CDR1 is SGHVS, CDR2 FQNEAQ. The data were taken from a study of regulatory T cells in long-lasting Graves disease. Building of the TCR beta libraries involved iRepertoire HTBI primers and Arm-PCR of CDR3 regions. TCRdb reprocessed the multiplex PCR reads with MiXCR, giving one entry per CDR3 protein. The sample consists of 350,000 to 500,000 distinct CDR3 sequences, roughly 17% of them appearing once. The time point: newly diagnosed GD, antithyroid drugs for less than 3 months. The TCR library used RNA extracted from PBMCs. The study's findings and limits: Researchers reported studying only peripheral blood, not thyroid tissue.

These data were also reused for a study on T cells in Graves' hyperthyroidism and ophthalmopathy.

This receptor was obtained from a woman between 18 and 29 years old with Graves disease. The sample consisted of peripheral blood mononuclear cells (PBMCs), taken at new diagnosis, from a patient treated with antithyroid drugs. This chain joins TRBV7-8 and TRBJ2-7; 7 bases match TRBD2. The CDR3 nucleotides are TGTGCCAGCAGCTTGACTAGCCGGGTCGACGAGCAGTACTTC. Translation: CASSLTSRVDEQYF.